This entry describes one T cell receptor beta chain. Germline assignment: CDR1 KGHSH and CDR2 LQKENI. V lost 8 bases to trimming and J lost 10 bases, with 15 bases between them. This CDR3 is built from 13 residues. These data are taken from a study of blood T cell repertoires in COVID-19. Background on the study: The origin of the acute and convalescent COVID-19 samples was the United States, Italy and Spain. T cells, B-cell-depleted T cells, or PBMCs provided the cDNA or gDNA that served as material.

Clones were read by immunoSEQ multiplex PCR, and TCRdb kept only the in-frame ones, dropping some. The sample records over 200,000 clones, 87% being singletons. The TCR originated in a man between 60 and 75 years old who had recovered from COVID-19. The sequenced material came from peripheral blood. The chain recombines TRBV18 with TRBJ1-6; D not certain. The CDR3 DNA sequence: TGTGCCAGCACCATGGGAGCGGGCTCACCCCTCCACTTT. Protein sequence: CASTMGAGSPLHF.